This TCR beta chain was recorded in a study of identical twins. General study results and limits: Recombination models fit unrelated individuals' TCR alpha sharing but underestimated twins'. Sequences that were beta out-of-frame showed weaker excess twin sharing.

Via MiXCR, TCRdb re-called the 5' RACE reads, giving one row per CDR3 protein. Here the sample spans approximately 550,000 distinct CDR3 sequences, about 22% being singletons. This clonotype has more than one count but fewer than ten. Its antigen is not known. The data were also submitted as part of a second study, on yellow fever vaccine responses in identical twins.

The origin of this receptor is a woman aged 18-29 years in good health. Sequencing was carried out using CD4+ T cells sorted from blood.

The CDR3 here is CASSFWGGNTEAFF. CDR3 DNA sequence: TGTGCCAGCAGCTTTTGGGGTGGGAACACTGAAGCTTTCTTT. The chain couples TRBV11-3 to TRBJ1-1; D unresolved. Germline V gives CDR1 SGHNT, CDR2 YENEEA. Trimming shortened V by 3 bases and J by 1 base, and 9 bases separated the two germline ends. The CDR3 totals 14 residues.